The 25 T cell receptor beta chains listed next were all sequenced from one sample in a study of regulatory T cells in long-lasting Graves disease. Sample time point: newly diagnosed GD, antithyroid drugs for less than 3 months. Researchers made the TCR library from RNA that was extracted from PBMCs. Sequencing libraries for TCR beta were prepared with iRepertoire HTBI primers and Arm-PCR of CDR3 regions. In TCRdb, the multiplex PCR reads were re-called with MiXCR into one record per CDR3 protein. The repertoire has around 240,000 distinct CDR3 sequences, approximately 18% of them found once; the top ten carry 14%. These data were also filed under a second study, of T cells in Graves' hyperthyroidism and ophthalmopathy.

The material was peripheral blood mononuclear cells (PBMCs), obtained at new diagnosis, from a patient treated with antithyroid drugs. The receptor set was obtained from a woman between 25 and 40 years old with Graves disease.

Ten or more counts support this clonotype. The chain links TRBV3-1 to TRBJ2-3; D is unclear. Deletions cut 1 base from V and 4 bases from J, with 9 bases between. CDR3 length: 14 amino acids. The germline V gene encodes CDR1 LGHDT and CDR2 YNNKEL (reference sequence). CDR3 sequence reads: CASSQALSADTQYF. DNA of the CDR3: TGTGCCAGCAGCCAAGCACTATCGGCAGATACGCAGTATTTT.

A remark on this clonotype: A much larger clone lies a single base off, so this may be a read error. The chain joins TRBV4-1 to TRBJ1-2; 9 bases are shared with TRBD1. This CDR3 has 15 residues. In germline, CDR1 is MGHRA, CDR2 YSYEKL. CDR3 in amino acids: CASGQEGTGHYGYTF. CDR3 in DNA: TGCGCCAGCGGCCAAGAGGGGACAGGGCACTATGGCTACACCTTC.

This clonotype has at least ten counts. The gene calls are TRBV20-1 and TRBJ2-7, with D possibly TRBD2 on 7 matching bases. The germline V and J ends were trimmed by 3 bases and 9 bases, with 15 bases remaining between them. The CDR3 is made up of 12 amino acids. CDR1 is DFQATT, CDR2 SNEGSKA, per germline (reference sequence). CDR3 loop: CSASGGGGAQYF. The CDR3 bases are TGCAGTGCTAGCGGGGGAGGGGGTGCGCAGTACTTC.

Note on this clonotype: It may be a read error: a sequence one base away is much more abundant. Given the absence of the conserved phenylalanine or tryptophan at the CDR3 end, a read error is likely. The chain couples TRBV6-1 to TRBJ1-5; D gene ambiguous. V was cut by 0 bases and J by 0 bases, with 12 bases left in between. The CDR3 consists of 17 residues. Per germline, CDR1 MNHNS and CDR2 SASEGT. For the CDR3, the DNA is TGTGCCAGCAGTGAAGCGAGGGAATTTTTTAGCAATCAGCCCCAGCATCTT. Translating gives CASSEAREFFSNQPQHL.

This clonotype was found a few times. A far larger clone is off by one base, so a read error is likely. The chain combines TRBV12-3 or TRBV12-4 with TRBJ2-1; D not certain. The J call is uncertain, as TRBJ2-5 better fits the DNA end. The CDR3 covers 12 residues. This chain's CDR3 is CASSRNQEAQYF. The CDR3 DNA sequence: TGTGCCAGCAGTAGGAATCAAGAGGCCCAGTACTTC.

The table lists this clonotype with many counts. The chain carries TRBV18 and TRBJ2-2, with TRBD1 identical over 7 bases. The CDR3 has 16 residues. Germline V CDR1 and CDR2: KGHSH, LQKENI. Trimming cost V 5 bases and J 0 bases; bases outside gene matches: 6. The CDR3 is CASSSTGTANTGELFF. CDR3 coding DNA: TGTGCCAGCTCATCAACCGGGACAGCGAACACCGGGGAGCTGTTTTTT.

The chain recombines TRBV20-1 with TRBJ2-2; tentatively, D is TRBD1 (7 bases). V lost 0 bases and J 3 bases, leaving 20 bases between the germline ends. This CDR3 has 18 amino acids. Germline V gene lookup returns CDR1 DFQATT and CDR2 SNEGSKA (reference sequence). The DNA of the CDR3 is TGCAGTGCTAGAGATGACCTTTGGGGCAGGGGGGACACCGGGGAGCTGTTTTTT. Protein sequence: CSARDDLWGRGDTGELFF.

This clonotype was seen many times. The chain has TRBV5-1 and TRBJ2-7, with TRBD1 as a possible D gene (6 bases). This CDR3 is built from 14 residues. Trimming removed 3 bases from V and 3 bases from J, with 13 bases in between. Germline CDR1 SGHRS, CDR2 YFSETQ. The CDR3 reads CASSSRGSVYEQYF. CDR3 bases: TGCGCCAGCAGCTCCAGGGGTAGCGTCTACGAGCAGTACTTC. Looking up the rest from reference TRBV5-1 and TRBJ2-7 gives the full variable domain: KAGVTQTPRYLIKTRGQQVTLSCSPISGHRSVSWYQQTPGQGLQFLFEYFSETQRNKGNFPGRFSGRQFSNSRSEMNVSTLELGDSALYLCASSSRGSVYEQYFGPGTRLTVT.

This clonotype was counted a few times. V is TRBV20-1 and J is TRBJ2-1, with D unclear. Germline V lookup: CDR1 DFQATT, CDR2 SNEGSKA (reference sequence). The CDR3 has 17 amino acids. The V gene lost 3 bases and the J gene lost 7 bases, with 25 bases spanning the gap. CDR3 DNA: TGCAGTGCTAGGCGATCGTCGGCGACTGAACGGAAGAATGAGCAGTTCTTC. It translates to CSARRSSATERKNEQFF.

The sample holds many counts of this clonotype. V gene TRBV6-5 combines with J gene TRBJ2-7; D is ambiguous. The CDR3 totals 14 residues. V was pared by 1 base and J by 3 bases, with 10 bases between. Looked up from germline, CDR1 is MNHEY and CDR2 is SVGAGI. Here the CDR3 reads CASSYCGEDYEQYF. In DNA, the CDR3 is TGTGCCAGCAGTTACTGTGGTGAGGACTACGAGCAGTACTTC.

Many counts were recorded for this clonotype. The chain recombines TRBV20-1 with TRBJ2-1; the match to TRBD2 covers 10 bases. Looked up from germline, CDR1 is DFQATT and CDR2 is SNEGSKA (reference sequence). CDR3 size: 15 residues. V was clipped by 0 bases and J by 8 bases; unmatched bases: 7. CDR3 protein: CSARDLAGGSDEQFF. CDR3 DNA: TGCAGTGCTAGAGATTTAGCGGGGGGATCTGATGAGCAGTTCTTC.

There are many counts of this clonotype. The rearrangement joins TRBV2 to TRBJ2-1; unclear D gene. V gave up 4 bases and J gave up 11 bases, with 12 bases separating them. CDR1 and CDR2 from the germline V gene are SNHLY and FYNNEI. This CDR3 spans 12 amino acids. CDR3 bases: TGTGCCAGCAGTGCCTTTTCGGAGCAGCAGTTCTTC. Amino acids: CASSAFSEQQFF.

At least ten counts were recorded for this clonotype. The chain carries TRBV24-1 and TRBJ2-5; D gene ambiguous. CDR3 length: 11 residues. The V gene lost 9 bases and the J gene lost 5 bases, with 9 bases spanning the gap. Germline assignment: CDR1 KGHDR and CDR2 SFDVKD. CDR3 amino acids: CATSDGETQYF. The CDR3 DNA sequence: TGTGCCACCTCCGATGGGGAGACCCAGTACTTC.

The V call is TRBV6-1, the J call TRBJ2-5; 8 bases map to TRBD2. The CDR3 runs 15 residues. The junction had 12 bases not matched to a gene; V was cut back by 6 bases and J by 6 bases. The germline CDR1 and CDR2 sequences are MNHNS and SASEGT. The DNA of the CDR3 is TGTGCCAGCAGAAACAGAGCGGGAGTCGGAAAGACCCAGTACTTC. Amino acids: CASRNRAGVGKTQYF.

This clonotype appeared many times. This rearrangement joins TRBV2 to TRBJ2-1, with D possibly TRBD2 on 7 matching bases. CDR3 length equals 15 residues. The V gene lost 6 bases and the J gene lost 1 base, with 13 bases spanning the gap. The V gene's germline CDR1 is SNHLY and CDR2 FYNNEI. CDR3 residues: CASRGGRGSYNEQFF. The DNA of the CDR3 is TGTGCCAGCAGGGGGGGGCGTGGGTCCTACAATGAGCAGTTCTTC.

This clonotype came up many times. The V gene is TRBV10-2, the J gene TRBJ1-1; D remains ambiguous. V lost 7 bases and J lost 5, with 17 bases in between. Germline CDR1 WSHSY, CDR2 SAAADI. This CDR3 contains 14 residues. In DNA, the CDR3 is TGCGCCAGCACCCTGTGGAGTGAAGGGACTGAAGCTTTCTTT. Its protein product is CASTLWSEGTEAFF.

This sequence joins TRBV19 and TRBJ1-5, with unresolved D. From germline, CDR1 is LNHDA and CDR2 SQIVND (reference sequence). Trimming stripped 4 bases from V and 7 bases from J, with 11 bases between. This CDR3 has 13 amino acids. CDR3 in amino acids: CASSTRVGQPQHF. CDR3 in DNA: TGTGCCAGTAGTACCCGGGTAGGACAGCCCCAGCATTTT.

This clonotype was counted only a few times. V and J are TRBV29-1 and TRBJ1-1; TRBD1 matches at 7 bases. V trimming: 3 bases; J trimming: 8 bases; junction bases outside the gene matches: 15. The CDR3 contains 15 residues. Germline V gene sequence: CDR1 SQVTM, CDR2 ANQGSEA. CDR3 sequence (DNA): TGCAGCGTTGATCCCCAGGGGGAAGGCAACGGGGAAGCTTTCTTT. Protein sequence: CSVDPQGEGNGEAFF.

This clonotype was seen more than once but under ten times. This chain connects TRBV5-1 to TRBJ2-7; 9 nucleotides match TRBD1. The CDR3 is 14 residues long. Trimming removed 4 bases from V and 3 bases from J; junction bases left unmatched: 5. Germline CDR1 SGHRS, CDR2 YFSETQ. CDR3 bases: TGCGCCAGCAGCATGAACAGGGGGCACTACGAGCAGTACTTC. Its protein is CASSMNRGHYEQYF.

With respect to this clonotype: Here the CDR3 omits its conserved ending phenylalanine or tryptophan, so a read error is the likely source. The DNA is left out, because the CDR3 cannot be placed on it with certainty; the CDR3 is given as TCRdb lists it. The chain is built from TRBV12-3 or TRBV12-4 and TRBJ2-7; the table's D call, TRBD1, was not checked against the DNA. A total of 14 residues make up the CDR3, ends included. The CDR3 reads CASRPRDRDAEAFL.

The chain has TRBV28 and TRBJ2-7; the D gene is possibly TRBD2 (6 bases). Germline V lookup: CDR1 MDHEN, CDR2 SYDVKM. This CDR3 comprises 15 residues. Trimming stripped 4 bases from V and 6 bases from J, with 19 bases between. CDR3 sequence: CASSWEGLTSSEQYF. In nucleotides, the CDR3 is TGTGCCAGCAGTTGGGAAGGCCTAACTAGCAGCGAGCAGTACTTC.

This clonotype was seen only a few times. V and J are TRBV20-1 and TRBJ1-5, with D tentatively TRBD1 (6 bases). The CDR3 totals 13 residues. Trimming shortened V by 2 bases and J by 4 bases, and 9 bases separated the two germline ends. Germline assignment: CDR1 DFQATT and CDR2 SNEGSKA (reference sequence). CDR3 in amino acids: CSARLDSNQPQHF. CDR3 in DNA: TGCAGTGCTAGACTGGACAGTAATCAGCCCCAGCATTTT.

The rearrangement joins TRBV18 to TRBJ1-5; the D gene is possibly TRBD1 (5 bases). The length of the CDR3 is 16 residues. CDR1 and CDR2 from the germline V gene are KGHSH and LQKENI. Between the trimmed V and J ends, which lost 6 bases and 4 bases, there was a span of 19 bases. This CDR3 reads CASSPRTRDVNQPQHF. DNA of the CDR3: TGTGCCAGCTCGCCTAGGACCCGGGACGTAAATCAGCCCCAGCATTTT.

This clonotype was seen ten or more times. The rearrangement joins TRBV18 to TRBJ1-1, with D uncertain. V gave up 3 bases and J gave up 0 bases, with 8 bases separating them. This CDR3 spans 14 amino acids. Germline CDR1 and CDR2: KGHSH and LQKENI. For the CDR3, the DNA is TGTGCCAGCTCACCGGACGTACTGAACACTGAAGCTTTCTTT. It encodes CASSPDVLNTEAFF.

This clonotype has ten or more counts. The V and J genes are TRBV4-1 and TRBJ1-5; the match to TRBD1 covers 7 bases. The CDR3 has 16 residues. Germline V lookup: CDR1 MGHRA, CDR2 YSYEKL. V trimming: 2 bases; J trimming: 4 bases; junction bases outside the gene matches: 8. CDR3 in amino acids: CASSQPWDSKNQPQHF. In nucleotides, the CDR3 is TGCGCCAGCAGCCAACCGTGGGACAGTAAAAATCAGCCCCAGCATTTT.